A single sample gave rise to the 24 T cell receptor beta chains below, sequenced in a study of T cells in Graves' hyperthyroidism and ophthalmopathy (dated by TCRdb to between 2017 and 2020). Libraries were made using multiplex PCR. For sequencing, an Illumina HiSeq 2000 was employed. The TCR beta CDR3 regions were amplified from the RNA transcripts. For the first round of RT-PCR on the TCR CDR3, the HTBI primer set was used together with the Qiagen OneStep RT-PCR kit. Through fastp at Q25 and MiXCR, TCRdb rebuilt clones from the public reads, retaining in-frame beta chains. A single entry per CDR3 protein holds the most common genes and DNA from its merged rows. Across this sample there are under 300,000 distinct CDR3 sequences, with around a quarter seen only once. The top ten clonotypes cover 20% to 30% of the sample. What was sequenced was blood. These receptors all come from a man in his forties with Graves' hyperthyroidism that later progressed to Graves' ophthalmopathy.

CDR3 coding DNA: TGCGCCAGCAGCCAAGATAGGGGACGGGTCTCCTACGAGCAGTACTTC. Protein product: CASSQDRGRVSYEQYF. This rearrangement joins TRBV4-3 to TRBJ2-7, with D possibly called TRBD1 or TRBD2 (5 bases each). Trimming removed 0 bases from V and 0 bases from J, with 12 bases in between. Germline assignment: CDR1 LGHNA and CDR2 YSLEER. The CDR3 has 16 amino acids.

This clonotype was detected many times. This chain uses TRBV6-1 with TRBJ1-5; D ambiguous. The V gene's germline CDR1 is MNHNS and CDR2 SASEGT. V was cut by 1 base and J by 3 bases, with 4 bases left in between. The CDR3 has 13 amino acids. The CDR3: CASSEEPNQPQHF. The CDR3 DNA follows: TGTGCCAGCAGTGAAGAGCCCAATCAGCCCCAGCATTTT.

The V and J genes are TRBV2 and TRBJ1-5, with 8 nucleotides matching TRBD1. V gave up 6 bases and J gave up 0 bases; unmatched junction bases: 13. The germline gives CDR1 SNHLY, CDR2 FYNNEI. The CDR3 is 18 residues long. The CDR3 protein is CASSPRGRLHYSNQPQHF. CDR3 nucleotides: TGTGCCAGCAGCCCCAGGGGGCGGCTCCACTATAGCAATCAGCCCCAGCATTTT.

This clonotype was found a few times. The chain employs TRBV11-2 and TRBJ2-7; D is unclear. Trimming removed 2 bases at V and 2 bases at J, with 7 bases between. In germline, CDR1 is SGHAT, CDR2 FQNNGV. The CDR3 is 13 amino acids. CDR3 in DNA: TGTGCCAGCAGCTTAACAATCACCTACGAGCAGTACTTC. As protein: CASSLTITYEQYF.

This clonotype was observed at least ten times. The chain is built from TRBV7-3 and TRBJ2-4; D possibly corresponds to TRBD1 (6 bases). This CDR3 contains 14 residues. CDR1 is SGHTA and CDR2 is FQGTGA in the germline V gene. Trimming removed 0 bases from V and 9 bases from J, with 12 bases in between. The CDR3 DNA follows: TGTGCCAGCAGCTTAACAGGGACAACTTCCATTCAGTACTTC. It specifies CASSLTGTTSIQYF.

This clonotype was observed many times. The J gene is TRBJ2-2, the V gene TRBV7-9; TRBD1 aligns across 8 bases. The CDR3 spans 14 residues. V trimming: 4 bases; J trimming: 6 bases; junction bases outside the gene matches: 4. Per germline, CDR1 SEHNR and CDR2 FQNEAQ (reference sequence). CDR3 coding DNA: TGTGCCAGCAGCTCAGACAGGGGCGCCGGGGAGCTGTTTTTT. Its translation: CASSSDRGAGELFF.

Points on this clonotype: The junction and the germline gene differ at one end; a read error may be behind it. The chain has TRBV6-1 and TRBJ2-7, with D possibly matching TRBD2 (6 bases). CDR1 and CDR2 (germline): MNHNS, SASEGT. This CDR3 region has 13 residues. CDR3 region: CASREGGPYEQYF. CDR3 nucleotide sequence: TGTGCCAGCCGTGAGGGAGGTCCCTACGAGCAGTACTTC.

The chain links TRBV7-2 to TRBJ1-5; no clear D. The CDR3 loop spans 15 amino acids. V was shortened by 1 base and J by 7 bases, with 14 bases between the two germline ends. Germline V gene data show CDR1 as SGHTA and CDR2 as FQGNSA. The CDR3 DNA sequence: TGTGCCAGCAGCTTAGGGCAGCCCTTAACGCAGCCCCAGCATTTT. This codes for CASSLGQPLTQPQHF.

This clonotype was detected ten times or more. With a much larger clone just one base away, this may be a read error. This chain links TRBV5-4 with TRBJ1-3, with no clear D. Trimming stripped 5 bases from V and 0 bases from J, with 6 bases between. CDR3 length: 13 amino acids. CDR1 and CDR2 (germline): SGHNT, YYREEE (reference sequence). The CDR3 DNA follows: TGTGCCAGCAGTGAAAACTCTGGAAACACCATATATTTT. This sequence encodes CASSENSGNTIYF.

This clonotype was seen repeatedly, ten times or more. Germline is not matched at one junction end, which may reflect a read error. The rearrangement uses TRBV7-9 and TRBJ1-1; 8 bases agree with TRBD1. The germline V gene encodes CDR1 SEHNR and CDR2 FQNEAQ (reference sequence). This CDR3 is built from 15 residues. This CDR3 reads CASSVAGTGNTEAFF. In nucleotides, the CDR3 is TGTGCCAGCAGCGTAGCCGGGACAGGGAACACTGAAGCTTTCTTT.

This clonotype was observed at least ten times. This chain links TRBV28 with TRBJ2-5; D gene uncertain. The CDR3 length is 13 residues. Germline CDR1 reads MDHEN; CDR2 reads SYDVKM. Trimming removed 2 bases from V and 5 bases from J, with 9 bases in between. As DNA, the CDR3 is TGTGCCAGCAGTTTAGCCGCTCGGGAGACCCAGTACTTC. Residues: CASSLAARETQYF.

This clonotype was seen at least ten times. The genes are TRBV28 and TRBJ2-7, with 8 bases that match TRBD1. The length of the CDR3 is 16 residues. The germline V gene has CDR1 MDHEN and CDR2 SYDVKM. V gave up 3 bases and J gave up 7 bases; unmatched junction bases: 14. The CDR3 DNA sequence: TGTGCCAGCAGTTTTGGGGGCGGGACAGGTCAGCGGGAGCAGTACTTC. Its translation: CASSFGGGTGQREQYF.

The rearrangement links TRBV28 to TRBJ1-2; a possible D gene is TRBD1 (6 bases). The CDR3 totals 14 residues. V lost 8 bases and J 7 bases, leaving 20 bases between the germline ends. Per germline, CDR1 MDHEN and CDR2 SYDVKM. As DNA, the CDR3 is TGTGCCAGCCTAGGGGGGACAAGGGTACGTGGCTACACCTTC. The encoded protein is CASLGGTRVRGYTF.

The V and J genes are TRBV28 and TRBJ1-1, with D hard to call. This CDR3 spans 15 amino acids. Deletions cut 2 bases from V and 2 bases from J, with 12 bases between. Per the germline V gene, CDR1 is MDHEN and CDR2 is SYDVKM. CDR3 in amino acids: CASSLIRTLNTEAFF. CDR3 nucleotides: TGTGCCAGCAGTTTAATCAGGACCTTAAACACTGAAGCTTTCTTT.

The chain is built from TRBV6-1 and TRBJ1-5, with 9 bases that match TRBD1. The germline V gene has CDR1 MNHNS and CDR2 SASEGT. This CDR3 spans 17 amino acids. Trimming at V came to 6 bases and at J to 1 base, leaving 10 bases not matched to a gene. DNA of the CDR3: TGTGCCAGCAGGTCGGGACAGGGTGTTTCGAGCAATCAGCCCCAGCATTTT. The encoded protein is CASRSGQGVSSNQPQHF.

This clonotype has a count of ten or more. The rearrangement links TRBV14 to TRBJ2-7, with D unresolved. V was pared by 1 base and J by 0 bases, with 10 bases between. The CDR3 runs to 15 residues. Germline V gives CDR1 SGHDN, CDR2 FVKESK. CDR3: CASSQGLTPSYEQYF. The CDR3 coding sequence is TGTGCCAGCAGCCAAGGATTGACCCCCTCCTACGAGCAGTACTTC.

This clonotype was observed many times. The chain employs TRBV28 and TRBJ1-5, with unresolved D. The germline V gene has CDR1 MDHEN and CDR2 SYDVKM. Trimming pared 6 bases from V and 7 bases from J, leaving 10 bases between. The CDR3 loop spans 12 amino acids. The CDR3 coding sequence is TGTGCCAGCAGCCTAGTGTCCCAGCCCCAGCATTTT. Translating it yields CASSLVSQPQHF.

This clonotype was counted a single time. The V call is TRBV6-1, the J call TRBJ2-7; 9 bases align to TRBD2. Germline CDR1 and CDR2: MNHNS and SASEGT. V shed 5 bases and J 7 bases; nucleotides not matched to a gene: 6. CDR3 length: 13 residues. The CDR3 protein is CASSRLAGKEQYF. Here the CDR3 DNA reads TGTGCCAGCAGTCGTCTAGCGGGAAAAGAGCAGTACTTC.

In this sample, this clonotype turned up many times. A much larger clone sits a single nucleotide away, making a read error possible. The chain employs TRBV6-5 and TRBJ2-2; D not certain. The V gene lost 0 bases and the J gene lost 5 bases, with 4 bases spanning the gap. The CDR3 length is 13 residues. Germline CDR1 reads MNHEY; CDR2 reads SVGAGI. Here the CDR3 DNA reads TGTGCCAGCAGTTACTCTCTAACCGGGGAGCTGTTTTTT. As protein: CASSYSLTGELFF.

This clonotype was observed at least ten times. The J gene is TRBJ2-7, the V gene TRBV10-3; D gene ambiguous. The ends were cut back, 6 bases at V and 6 bases at J, with 15 bases in the middle. Germline CDR1 is ENHRY and CDR2 is SYGVKD. The CDR3 length is 13 residues. The CDR3 DNA reads as TGTGCCATCAGAGGAAGGGATGATGGCGAGCAGTACTTC. Amino acids: CAIRGRDDGEQYF.

The sample holds many counts of this clonotype. CDR3 region: CASRFPPDGQGGYGYTF. The CDR3 DNA follows: TGTGCCAGCAGGTTCCCCCCCGACGGACAGGGTGGCTATGGCTACACCTTC. J is TRBJ1-2 and V is TRBV2, with 8 bases that match TRBD1. The CDR3 totals 17 residues. J gave up 4 bases and V 6 bases, and 16 bases lay outside the gene matches. CDR1 and CDR2 (germline): SNHLY, FYNNEI.

This clonotype has a handful of counts. The rearrangement links TRBV28 to TRBJ2-7; D call uncertain. CDR3 length equals 13 residues. From germline, CDR1 is MDHEN and CDR2 SYDVKM. The germline V and J ends were trimmed by 3 bases and 3 bases, with 9 bases remaining between them. In DNA, the CDR3 is TGTGCCAGCAGTTTCTCAGAAGGCTACGAGCAGTACTTC. Translated, it gives CASSFSEGYEQYF.

The chain links TRBV12-3 or TRBV12-4 to TRBJ1-2, with a tentative D call TRBD1 (5 bases). Trimming removed 3 bases from V and 2 bases from J, with 10 bases in between. The CDR3 covers 14 residues. The CDR3 reads CASSFRRANYGYTF. The CDR3 nucleotides are TGTGCCAGCAGTTTCCGCAGGGCCAACTATGGCTACACCTTC.

This clonotype has a count of ten or more. The rearrangement links TRBV11-2 to TRBJ2-4; D is unclear. Looked up from germline, CDR1 is SGHAT and CDR2 is FQNNGV. V was trimmed by 1 base and J by 5 bases, leaving 6 bases between them. The CDR3 has 13 amino acids. The CDR3 reads CASSLVRENIQYF. In DNA form, the CDR3 reads TGTGCCAGCAGCTTAGTTCGCGAAAACATTCAGTACTTC. The complete variable domain, with remaining parts taken from reference TRBV11-2 and TRBJ2-4, reads EAGVAQSPRYKIIEKRQSVAFWCNPISGHATLYWYQQILGQGPKLLIQFQNNGVVDDSQLPKDRFSAERLKGVDSTLKIQPAKLEDSAVYLCASSLVRENIQYFGAGTRLSVL.